Sequencing of this TCR beta chain was carried out in a study of blood T cell repertoires in COVID-19. Assay: immunoSEQ multiplex PCR; the TCRdb copy retains only in-frame clones and omits some. In the table there are around 300,000 clones, 85% to 90% of which are singletons. Germline V gene sequence: CDR1 MDHEN, CDR2 SYDVKM. The length of the CDR3 is 13 residues. V shed 3 bases, J shed 5 bases, and the junction held 3 bases outside the gene matches. Recovered status in Cohort 3 required two negative PCRs, clearance, or symptom resolution. V gene TRBV28 combines with J gene TRBJ1-2; the match to TRBD1 covers 7 bases. Sequencing was carried out using PBMCs or T cells enriched from blood (not recorded which). This receptor was taken from a woman in her sixties or seventies who had recovered from COVID-19. CDR3 nucleotide sequence: TGTGCCAGCAGTTTGGACAGGCTTTATGGCTACACCTTC. Protein product: CASSLDRLYGYTF.